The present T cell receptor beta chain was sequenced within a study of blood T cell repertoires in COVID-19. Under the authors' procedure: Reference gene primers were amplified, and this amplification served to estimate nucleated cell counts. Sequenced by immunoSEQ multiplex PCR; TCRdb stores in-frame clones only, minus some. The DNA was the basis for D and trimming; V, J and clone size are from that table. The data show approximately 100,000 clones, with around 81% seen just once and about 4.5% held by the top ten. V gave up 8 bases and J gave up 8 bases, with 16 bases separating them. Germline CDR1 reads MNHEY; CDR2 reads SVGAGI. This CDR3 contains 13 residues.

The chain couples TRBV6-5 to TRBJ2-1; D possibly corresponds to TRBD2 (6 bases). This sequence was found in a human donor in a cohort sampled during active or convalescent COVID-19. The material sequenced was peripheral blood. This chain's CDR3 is CASWSPEGDEQFF. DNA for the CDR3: TGTGCCAGCTGGAGCCCGGAGGGCGATGAGCAGTTCTTC.